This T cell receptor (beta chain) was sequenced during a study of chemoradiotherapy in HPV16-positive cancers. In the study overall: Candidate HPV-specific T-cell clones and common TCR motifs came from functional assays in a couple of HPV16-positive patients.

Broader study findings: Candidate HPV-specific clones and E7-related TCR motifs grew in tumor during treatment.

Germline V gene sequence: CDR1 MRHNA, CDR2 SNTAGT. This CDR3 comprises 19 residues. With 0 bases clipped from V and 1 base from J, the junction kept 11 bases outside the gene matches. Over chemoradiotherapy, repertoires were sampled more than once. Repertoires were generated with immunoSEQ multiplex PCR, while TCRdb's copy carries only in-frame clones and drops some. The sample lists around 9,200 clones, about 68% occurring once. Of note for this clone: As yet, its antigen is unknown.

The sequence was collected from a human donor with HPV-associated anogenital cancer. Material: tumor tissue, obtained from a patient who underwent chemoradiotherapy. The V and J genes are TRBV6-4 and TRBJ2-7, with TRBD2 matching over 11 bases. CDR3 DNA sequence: TGTGCCAGCAGTGACTCGACCCCGGGGACTAGCGGACTATCCTACGAGCAGTACTTC. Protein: CASSDSTPGTSGLSYEQYF.